This TCR beta chain was retrieved from a study of shared clonotypes between healthy human individuals. Study background: CD8 memory received one plate per donor, CD8 naive two, CD4 memory three and CD4 naive three.

Sequencing was performed with immunoSEQ multiplex PCR; in TCRdb, only in-frame clones are kept and a portion is missing. The sample records about 330,000 clones, around 87% being singletons. The V gene end was trimmed by 0 bases and the J gene end by 8 bases; junction bases not matched to a gene: 13. The germline V gene encodes CDR1 SGHRS and CDR2 YFSETQ. The CDR3 contains 16 residues. This clone was seen once. V and J are TRBV5-1 and TRBJ1-1; 7 positions match TRBD1. The sequence was collected from a man aged 18 to 29 in good health. The sequenced sample was memory CD8+ T cells sorted from blood. Described subset: CD45RO+ cells pooled with CCR7-negative TemRA cells. The CDR3, as DNA: TGCGCCAGCAGCTTGGCTAATAGGGGGCCAGGAGTCGAAGCTTTCTTT. Amino acid sequence: CASSLANRGPGVEAFF.